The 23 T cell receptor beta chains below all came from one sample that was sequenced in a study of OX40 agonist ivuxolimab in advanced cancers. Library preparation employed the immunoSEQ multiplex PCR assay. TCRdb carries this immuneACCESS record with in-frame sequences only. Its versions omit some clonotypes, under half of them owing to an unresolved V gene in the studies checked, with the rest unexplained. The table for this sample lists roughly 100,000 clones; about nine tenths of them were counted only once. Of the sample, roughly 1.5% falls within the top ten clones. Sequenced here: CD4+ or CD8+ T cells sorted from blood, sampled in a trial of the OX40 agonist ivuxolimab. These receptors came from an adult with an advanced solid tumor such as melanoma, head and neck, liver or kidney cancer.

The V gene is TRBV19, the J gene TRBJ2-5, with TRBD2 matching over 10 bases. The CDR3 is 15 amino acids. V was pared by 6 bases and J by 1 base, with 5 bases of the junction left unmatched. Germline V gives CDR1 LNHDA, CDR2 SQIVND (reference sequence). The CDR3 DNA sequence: TGTGCCAGTAGATCCGGGACTAGCGCCCAAGAGACCCAGTACTTC. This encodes CASRSGTSAQETQYF. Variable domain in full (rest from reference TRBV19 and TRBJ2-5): DGGITQSPKYLFRKEGQNVTLSCEQNLNHDAMYWYRQDPGQGLRLIYYSQIVNDFQKGDIAEGYSVSREKKESFPLTVTSAQKNPTAFYLCASRSGTSAQETQYFGPGTRLLVL.

The CDR3 region has the DNA TGTGCCAGCAGTCTGAACGGGGGATCGGCCTACGAGCAGTACTTC. As protein: CASSLNGGSAYEQYF. This rearrangement joins TRBV6-5 to TRBJ2-7, with D possibly TRBD2 on 6 matching bases. CDR3 length: 15 amino acids. Trimming pared 5 bases from V and 2 bases from J, leaving 16 bases between. Germline V gene lookup returns CDR1 MNHEY and CDR2 SVGAGI.

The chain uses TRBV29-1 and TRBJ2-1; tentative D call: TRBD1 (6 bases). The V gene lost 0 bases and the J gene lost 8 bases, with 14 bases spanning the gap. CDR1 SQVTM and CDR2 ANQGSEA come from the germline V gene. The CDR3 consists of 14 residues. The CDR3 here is CSVEDWAKGDEQFF. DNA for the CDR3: TGCAGCGTTGAAGATTGGGCCAAGGGGGATGAGCAGTTCTTC.

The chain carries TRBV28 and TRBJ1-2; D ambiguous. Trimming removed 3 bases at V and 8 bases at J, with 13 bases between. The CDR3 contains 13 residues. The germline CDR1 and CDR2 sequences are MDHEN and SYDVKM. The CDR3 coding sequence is TGTGCCAGCAGTTTTCCATACCCTGGGGGCTACACCTTC. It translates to CASSFPYPGGYTF.

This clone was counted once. The CDR3 bases are TGTGCCAGCAGCTTAGCGGTTGCGGGCGGAGAGCAGTACTTC. Its protein product is CASSLAVAGGEQYF. The rearrangement links TRBV7-2 to TRBJ2-7, with a weak D call TRBD2 (5 bases). Trimming cost V 0 bases and J 7 bases, with 13 bases left between them. The CDR3 has 14 amino acids. In germline, CDR1 is SGHTA, CDR2 FQGNSA.

Written as DNA, the CDR3 is TGTGCCAGCAGCCATGGCCTGGCCACTAGCACAGATACGCAGTATTTT. It yields the protein CASSHGLATSTDTQYF. The chain joins TRBV5-4 to TRBJ2-3; unclear D gene. The germline CDR1 and CDR2 sequences are SGHNT and YYREEE (reference sequence). V was shortened by 4 bases and J by 0 bases, with 15 bases between the two germline ends. CDR3 length equals 16 residues.

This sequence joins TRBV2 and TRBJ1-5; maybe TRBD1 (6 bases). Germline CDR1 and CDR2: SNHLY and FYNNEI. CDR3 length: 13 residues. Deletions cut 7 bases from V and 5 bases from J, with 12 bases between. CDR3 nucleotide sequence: TGTGCCAGCACTCAGGGGTACGATCAGCCCCAGCATTTT. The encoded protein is CASTQGYDQPQHF.

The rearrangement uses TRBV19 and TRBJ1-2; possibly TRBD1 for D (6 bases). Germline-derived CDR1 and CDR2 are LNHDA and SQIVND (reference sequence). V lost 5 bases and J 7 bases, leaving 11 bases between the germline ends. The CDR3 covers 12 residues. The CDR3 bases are TGTGCCAGTAGTCGGCAACAGGGTGGCTACACCTTC. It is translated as CASSRQQGGYTF.

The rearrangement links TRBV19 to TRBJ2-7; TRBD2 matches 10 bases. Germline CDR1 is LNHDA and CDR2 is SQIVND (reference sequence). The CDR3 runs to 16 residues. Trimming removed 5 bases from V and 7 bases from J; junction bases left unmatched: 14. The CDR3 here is CASSPTGSGRLREQYF. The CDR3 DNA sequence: TGTGCCAGTAGTCCGACGGGTAGCGGGAGGTTACGGGAGCAGTACTTC.

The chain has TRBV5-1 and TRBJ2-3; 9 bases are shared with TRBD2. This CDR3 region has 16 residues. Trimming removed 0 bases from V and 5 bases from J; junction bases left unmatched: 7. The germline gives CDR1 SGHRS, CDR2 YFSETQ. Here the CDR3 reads CASSLVGGRARDTQYF. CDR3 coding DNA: TGCGCCAGCAGCTTGGTGGGCGGGAGGGCCAGAGATACGCAGTATTTT.

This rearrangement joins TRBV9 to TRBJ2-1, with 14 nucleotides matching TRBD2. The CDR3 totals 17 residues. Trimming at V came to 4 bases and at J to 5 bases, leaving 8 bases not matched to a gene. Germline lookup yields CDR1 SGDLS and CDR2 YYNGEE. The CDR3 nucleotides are TGTGCCAGCAGCAAGACGACTAGCGGGAGGGCCGACAATGAGCAGTTCTTC. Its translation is CASSKTTSGRADNEQFF.

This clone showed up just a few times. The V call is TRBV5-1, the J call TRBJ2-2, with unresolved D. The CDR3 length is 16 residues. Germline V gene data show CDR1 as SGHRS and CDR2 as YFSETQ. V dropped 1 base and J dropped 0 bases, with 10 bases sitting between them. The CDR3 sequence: CASSLNIGPNTGELFF. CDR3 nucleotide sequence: TGCGCCAGCAGCTTGAATATTGGACCGAACACCGGGGAGCTGTTTTTT. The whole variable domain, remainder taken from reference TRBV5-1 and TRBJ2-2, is KAGVTQTPRYLIKTRGQQVTLSCSPISGHRSVSWYQQTPGQGLQFLFEYFSETQRNKGNFPGRFSGRQFSNSRSEMNVSTLELGDSALYLCASSLNIGPNTGELFFGEGSRLTVL.

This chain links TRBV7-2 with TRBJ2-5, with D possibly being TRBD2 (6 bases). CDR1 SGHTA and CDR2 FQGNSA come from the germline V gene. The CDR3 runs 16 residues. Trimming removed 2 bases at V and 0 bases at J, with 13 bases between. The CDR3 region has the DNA TGTGCCAGCAGCTTATCCGGGAGCGCTTACCAAGAGACCCAGTACTTC. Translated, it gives CASSLSGSAYQETQYF.

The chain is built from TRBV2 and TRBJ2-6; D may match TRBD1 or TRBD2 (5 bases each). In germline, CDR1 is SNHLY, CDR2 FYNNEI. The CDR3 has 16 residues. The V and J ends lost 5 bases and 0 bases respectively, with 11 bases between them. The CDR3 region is CASSREGRSGANVLTF. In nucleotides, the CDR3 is TGTGCCAGCAGTAGAGAGGGACGCTCTGGGGCCAACGTCCTGACTTTC.

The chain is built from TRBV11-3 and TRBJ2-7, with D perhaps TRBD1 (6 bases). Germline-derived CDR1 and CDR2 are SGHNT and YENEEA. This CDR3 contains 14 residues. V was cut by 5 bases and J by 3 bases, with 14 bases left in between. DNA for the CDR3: TGTGCCAGCAGCCCCGACAGGTTATACTACGAGCAGTACTTC. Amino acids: CASSPDRLYYEQYF.

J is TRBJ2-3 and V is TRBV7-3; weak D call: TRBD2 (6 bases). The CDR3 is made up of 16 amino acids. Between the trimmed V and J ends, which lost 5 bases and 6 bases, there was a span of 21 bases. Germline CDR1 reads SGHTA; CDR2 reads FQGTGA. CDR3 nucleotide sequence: TGTGCCAGCAGCCCCCGGGCCGTCCCGGGGGAGGATACGCAGTATTTT. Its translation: CASSPRAVPGEDTQYF.

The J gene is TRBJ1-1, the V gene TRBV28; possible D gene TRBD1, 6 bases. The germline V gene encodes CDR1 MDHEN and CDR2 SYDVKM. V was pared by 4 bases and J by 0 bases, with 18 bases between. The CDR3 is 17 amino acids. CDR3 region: CASSSPVDSLMNTEAFF. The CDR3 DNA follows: TGTGCCAGCAGTTCCCCGGTGGACAGCTTGATGAACACTGAAGCTTTCTTT.

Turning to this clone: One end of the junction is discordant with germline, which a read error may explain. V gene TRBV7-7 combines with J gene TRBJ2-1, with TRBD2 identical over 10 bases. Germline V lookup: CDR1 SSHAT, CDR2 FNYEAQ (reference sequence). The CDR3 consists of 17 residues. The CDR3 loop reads CASSLGSGRGSYNEQFF. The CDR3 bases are TGTGCTAGCAGCTTAGGGAGCGGGAGGGGCTCCTACAATGAGCAGTTCTTC.

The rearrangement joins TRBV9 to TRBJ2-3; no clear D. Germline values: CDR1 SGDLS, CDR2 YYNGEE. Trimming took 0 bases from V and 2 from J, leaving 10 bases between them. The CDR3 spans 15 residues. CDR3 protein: CASSVAKGYTDTQYF. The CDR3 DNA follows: TGTGCCAGCAGCGTAGCGAAAGGTTACACAGATACGCAGTATTTT.

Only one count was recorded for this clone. CDR3 sequence: CASSWGSPSYEQYF. The CDR3 nucleotides read TGTGCCAGCAGTTGGGGGAGTCCATCCTACGAGCAGTACTTC. V and J are TRBV6-5 and TRBJ2-7; D could derive from TRBD1 or TRBD2 (5 bases each). CDR1 and CDR2 (germline): MNHEY, SVGAGI. This CDR3 contains 14 residues. V shed 4 bases and J shed 1 base, with 11 bases lying between them.

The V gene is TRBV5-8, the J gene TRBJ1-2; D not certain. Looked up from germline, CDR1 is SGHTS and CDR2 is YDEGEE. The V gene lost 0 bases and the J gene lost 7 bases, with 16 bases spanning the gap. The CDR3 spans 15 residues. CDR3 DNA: TGTGCCAGCAGCTTGGGCGACTCTGAGGGCTTTGGCTACACCTTC. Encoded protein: CASSLGDSEGFGYTF.

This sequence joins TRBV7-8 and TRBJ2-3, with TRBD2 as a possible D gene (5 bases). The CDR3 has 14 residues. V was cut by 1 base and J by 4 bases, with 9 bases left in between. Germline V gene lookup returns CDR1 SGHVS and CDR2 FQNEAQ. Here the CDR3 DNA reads TGTGCCAGCAGCTTAGTCGGGGTCTCAGATACGCAGTATTTT. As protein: CASSLVGVSDTQYF.

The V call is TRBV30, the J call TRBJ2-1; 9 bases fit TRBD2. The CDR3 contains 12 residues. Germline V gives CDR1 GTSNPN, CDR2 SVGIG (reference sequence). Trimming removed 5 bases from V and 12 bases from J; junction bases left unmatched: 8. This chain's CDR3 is CAWSTSGIGQFF. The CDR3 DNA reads TGTGCCTGGTCGACTAGCGGCATTGGGCAGTTCTTC.